The 8 T cell receptor beta chains given below trace back to one sample, sequenced in a study of Graves' ophthalmopathy and Graves' hyperthyroidism. Beta-chain TCR CDR3 regions were amplified from RNA transcripts. Amplification began with first-round RT-PCR using HTBI primers, then second-round multiplex PCR was performed. A single record per CDR3 protein comes from TCRdb applying MiXCR to the multiplex PCR reads. The data hold around 1,000,000 distinct CDR3 sequences, with less than 45% observed a single time. The sequencing sample was made of peripheral blood or thyroid tissue (not recorded which). These receptors all stem from an adult man with Graves' hyperthyroidism.

A note on this clonotype: A read error may explain this, as a much larger clone is one base away. In DNA form, the CDR3 reads TGCGCCAGCAGCCCACGACAGGGGAACCTGCTCCAGCATTTT. Amino acid sequence: CASSPRQGNLLQHF. The chain carries TRBV4-1 and TRBJ1-5; 8 bases are shared with TRBD1. V trimming: 4 bases; J trimming: 12 bases; junction bases outside the gene matches: 11. Germline V lookup: CDR1 MGHRA, CDR2 YSYEKL. The CDR3 sequence is 14 residues long.

On this clonotype itself: Because it lacks the conserved phenylalanine or tryptophan at the end, this CDR3 is likely a read error. No DNA is shown, since the ends of the CDR3 on it are uncertain; the CDR3 is the one TCRdb lists. The chain is built from TRBV7-2 and TRBJ1-5. Germline V gene sequence: CDR1 SGHTA, CDR2 FQGNSA. The CDR3 is 9 amino acids in total, end residues counted. CDR3 protein: CASSPGRAL.

For this clonotype: A read error may account for a junction end that differs from germline. The V call is TRBV19, the J call TRBJ2-5; 10 positions match TRBD2. CDR1 and CDR2 from the germline V gene are LNHDA and SQIVND (reference sequence). The CDR3 runs 15 residues. CDR3 sequence (DNA): TGTGCCAGTAGAAGGACTAGCGGTAGACAAGAGACCCAGCACTTC. Its protein product is CASRRTSGRQETQHF.

This clonotype came up many times. V gene TRBV4-1 combines with J gene TRBJ2-7, with a tentative D call TRBD2 (6 bases). Trimming left V 2 bases short and J 7 bases short, with 15 bases between. Looked up from germline, CDR1 is MGHRA and CDR2 is YSYEKL. The CDR3 is 14 amino acids. The CDR3 loop is CASSQYGSEEEQYF. For the CDR3, the DNA is TGCGCCAGCAGCCAATACGGGAGTGAGGAAGAGCAGTACTTC.

As for this clonotype: This CDR3 fails to terminate in the conserved phenylalanine or tryptophan, so it likely reflects a read error. The chain couples TRBV9 to TRBJ1-5, with 9 bases fitting TRBD1. CDR1 is SGDLS and CDR2 is YYNGEE in the germline V gene. J lost 7 bases, V lost 4 bases, and 6 bases had no gene match. This CDR3 has 14 residues. The CDR3 sequence: CASSPGTGYQPQHL. The CDR3 region has the DNA TGTGCCAGCAGCCCCGGGACAGGGTACCAGCCCCAGCATCTT.

This clonotype was observed a few times. The chain links TRBV28 to TRBJ2-7; TRBD2 matches at 8 bases. Trimming at V came to 10 bases and at J to 4 bases, leaving 12 bases not matched to a gene. This CDR3 region has 14 residues. Germline V gives CDR1 MDHEN, CDR2 SYDVKM. DNA of the CDR3: TGTGCCACCCTCTTCGCGGGGGGCGAATACGAGCAGTACTTC. Protein sequence: CATLFAGGEYEQYF.

This clonotype was observed many times. CDR3 DNA: TGTGCCATCAGGGAGAAGCGGGAAAGCTACGAGCAGTACTTC. Its protein is CAIREKRESYEQYF. The genes are TRBV10-3 and TRBJ2-7; 7 bases are shared with TRBD2. J lost 3 bases, V lost 6 bases, and 8 bases had no gene match. Germline CDR1 is ENHRY and CDR2 is SYGVKD. The length of the CDR3 is 14 residues.

Points on this clonotype: A junction boundary mismatches the germline segment, possibly from a read error. The CDR3 DNA is TGCAGTGCTAGAGATTGGGGGGGTCCCGATGAAGCTTTC. This encodes CSARDWGGPDEAF. The V gene is TRBV20-1, the J gene TRBJ2-6, with 7 bases identical to TRBD2. The germline CDR1 and CDR2 sequences are DFQATT and SNEGSKA (reference sequence). The CDR3 covers 13 residues.